This passage covers 31 T cell receptor beta chains from one sample sequenced in a study of T cell responses to AZD1222 COVID-19 vaccine. The data were produced by immunoSEQ multiplex PCR, yet TCRdb's version contains in-frame clones alone and is incomplete. The sample holds about 160,000 clones, roughly 94% seen once. This specimen consisted of peripheral blood, obtained 28 days after the second AZD1222 dose. The receptor source for this set is an adult who received the AZD1222 COVID-19 vaccine.

The chain recombines TRBV11-2 with TRBJ2-3; D gene ambiguous. V was pared by 0 bases and J by 6 bases, with 13 bases between. The germline V gene has CDR1 SGHAT and CDR2 FQNNGV. The CDR3 is 15 amino acids. The CDR3, as DNA: TGTGCCAGCAGCTTAGAAATCCCCGGGTTCGATACGCAGTATTTT. It is translated as CASSLEIPGFDTQYF.

As for this clone: The sample holds other DNA sequences that translate to the same CDR3. The chain employs TRBV6-5 and TRBJ1-5; possibly TRBD1 for D (5 bases). Trimming removed 2 bases from V and 2 bases from J, with 7 bases in between. Germline CDR1 and CDR2: MNHEY and SVGAGI. CDR3 size: 14 residues. CDR3: CASSYGGGNQPQHF. The DNA for the CDR3 is TGTGCCAGCAGTTACGGGGGGGGCAATCAGCCCCAGCATTTT.

The chain is built from TRBV13 and TRBJ2-7, with 9 bases fitting TRBD2. Germline loops: CDR1 PRHDT, CDR2 FYEKMQ (reference sequence). This CDR3 region has 17 residues. J gave up 2 bases and V 0 bases, and 8 bases lay outside the gene matches. CDR3 DNA sequence: TGTGCCAGCAGCTTAGGCCTACGCGGGAGGGTAGCCTACGAGCAGTACTTC. Its protein is CASSLGLRGRVAYEQYF.

This chain links TRBV14 with TRBJ2-5, with D possibly matching TRBD2 (5 bases). Trimming pared 0 bases from V and 5 bases from J, leaving 13 bases between. Germline CDR1 is SGHDN and CDR2 is FVKESK. The CDR3 runs 15 residues. The DNA of the CDR3 is TGTGCCAGCAGCCAAGACCGAGGGATTCGGGAGACCCAGTACTTC. Translated: CASSQDRGIRETQYF. The full variable domain, rest sourced from reference TRBV14 and TRBJ2-5, is EAGVTQFPSHSVIEKGQTVTLRCDPISGHDNLYWYRRVMGKEIKFLLHFVKESKQDESGMPNNRFLAERTGGTYSTLKVQPAELEDSGVYFCASSQDRGIRETQYFGPGTRLLVL.

This chain uses TRBV29-1 with TRBJ2-1, with D tentatively TRBD1 (5 bases). The CDR3 totals 13 residues. The germline gives CDR1 SQVTM, CDR2 ANQGSEA. The V and J ends lost 3 bases and 0 bases respectively, with 6 bases between them. The CDR3 region is CSVDDSSYNEQFF. CDR3 in DNA: TGCAGCGTTGACGACAGCTCCTACAATGAGCAGTTCTTC.

V is TRBV5-1 and J is TRBJ1-1; 9 nucleotides match TRBD1. The junction had 3 bases not matched to a gene; V was cut back by 0 bases and J by 3 bases. This CDR3 is 15 amino acids long. CDR1 is SGHRS and CDR2 is YFSETQ in the germline V gene. The CDR3 loop is CASSLGTGADTEAFF. As DNA, the CDR3 is TGCGCCAGCAGCTTGGGGACAGGGGCGGACACTGAAGCTTTCTTT.

The chain combines TRBV6-5 with TRBJ1-1, with 7 positions matching TRBD1. Losses at the gene ends were 5 bases for V and 11 bases for J; bases not matched to a gene: 17. Germline lookup yields CDR1 MNHEY and CDR2 SVGAGI. The CDR3 is 15 amino acids. Written as DNA, the CDR3 is TGTGCCAGCAGTAGGTCTACCGGGACAGAGGTTTTGGCTTTCTTT. It codes for CASSRSTGTEVLAFF.

This sequence joins TRBV2 and TRBJ2-7; 14 bases agree with TRBD2. This CDR3 comprises 16 residues. Per germline, CDR1 SNHLY and CDR2 FYNNEI. The V and J ends lost 5 bases and 2 bases, in that order; junction bases with no gene match: 5. CDR3 sequence: CASSSQGLAGAYEQYF. The CDR3 bases are TGTGCCAGCAGTTCTCAGGGACTAGCGGGAGCCTACGAGCAGTACTTC.

CDR3 bases: TGTGCCAGCAGTTTACCCACGAGGCCTAATGAAAAACTGTTTTTT. It specifies CASSLPTRPNEKLFF. V gene TRBV28 combines with J gene TRBJ1-4; D not resolved. V lost 2 bases and J 3 bases, leaving 10 bases between the germline ends. The germline CDR1 and CDR2 sequences are MDHEN and SYDVKM. The CDR3 is made up of 15 amino acids.

The chain couples TRBV7-8 to TRBJ1-2; TRBD1 agrees at 7 bases. The junction had 11 bases not matched to a gene; V was cut back by 5 bases and J by 8 bases. Germline V gives CDR1 SGHVS, CDR2 FQNEAQ. CDR3 size: 14 residues. CDR3 nucleotide sequence: TGTGCCAGCAGCCCACAGCAGGGGGGGCACGGCTACACCTTC. Protein: CASSPQQGGHGYTF.

The V gene is TRBV28, the J gene TRBJ1-4; the match to TRBD1 covers 9 bases. The junction had 6 bases not matched to a gene; V was cut back by 3 bases and J by 7 bases. The CDR3 is 15 residues long. Germline V gene lookup returns CDR1 MDHEN and CDR2 SYDVKM. CDR3 nucleotides: TGTGCCAGCAGTTTCCGGGACAGGGCGGGTGAAAAACTGTTTTTT. This gives the protein CASSFRDRAGEKLFF.

J is TRBJ1-5 and V is TRBV7-9; D is undetermined. Deletions cut 2 bases from V and 6 bases from J, with 11 bases between. Germline CDR1 reads SEHNR; CDR2 reads FQNEAQ (reference sequence). The CDR3 length is 14 residues. The CDR3 bases are TGTGCCAGCAGCTTATGGGGAGACGGTCAGCCCCAGCATTTT. Protein sequence: CASSLWGDGQPQHF. Using reference TRBV7-9 and TRBJ1-5 for the parts outside the CDR3, the full variable domain is DTGVSQNPRHKITKRGQNVTFRCDPISEHNRLYWYRQTLGQGPEFLTYFQNEAQLEKSRLLSDRFSAERPKGSFSTLEIQRTEQGDSAMYLCASSLWGDGQPQHFGDGTRLSIL.

The chain combines TRBV7-6 with TRBJ2-2; maybe TRBD2 (5 bases). The CDR3 is 17 amino acids. Germline CDR1 reads SGHVS; CDR2 reads FNYEAQ. V was pared by 5 bases and J by 6 bases, with 22 bases between. The CDR3 loop reads CASSPANAEVGSGELFF. DNA of the CDR3: TGTGCCAGCAGCCCAGCTAACGCGGAGGTTGGGTCCGGGGAGCTGTTTTTT. Combining the CDR3 with reference TRBV7-6 and TRBJ2-2 gives the whole variable domain GAGVSQSPRYKVTKRGQDVALRCDPISGHVSLYWYRQALGQGPEFLTYFNYEAQQDKSGLPNDRFSAERPEGSISTLTIQRTEQRDSAMYRCASSPANAEVGSGELFFGEGSRLTVL.

J is TRBJ2-2 and V is TRBV5-8, with D perhaps TRBD1 (7 bases). Trimming removed 6 bases from V and 4 bases from J, with 16 bases in between. The CDR3 is made up of 15 amino acids. Germline lookup yields CDR1 SGHTS and CDR2 YDEGEE. The CDR3 nucleotides are TGTGCCAGCATAAACAGGGGACTCATCACCGGGGAGCTGTTTTTT. As protein: CASINRGLITGELFF.

The V call is TRBV7-3, the J call TRBJ1-6, with a possible D match to TRBD1 (6 bases). The V end was cut by 5 bases, the J end by 14 bases, with 16 bases between. Germline CDR1 reads SGHTA; CDR2 reads FQGTGA. The CDR3 has 13 amino acids. CDR3 sequence reads: CASSPQQGLSLHF. The CDR3 nucleotides are TGTGCCAGCAGCCCCCAACAGGGCCTCTCCCTCCACTTT.

This chain links TRBV27 with TRBJ2-7; 7 positions agree with TRBD2. V shed 9 bases and J 3 bases; nucleotides not matched to a gene: 11. Per germline, CDR1 MNHEY and CDR2 SMNVEV (reference sequence). The CDR3 consists of 14 residues. The CDR3 sequence is CASNSGSNIYEQYF. The CDR3 nucleotides read TGTGCCAGTAATAGCGGGTCAAACATCTACGAGCAGTACTTC.

This clone was recorded once. The chain joins TRBV9 to TRBJ2-7, with TRBD2 matching over 12 bases. CDR3 length equals 13 residues. V lost 4 bases, J lost 6 bases, and 2 bases stayed unmatched. Germline V gene sequence: CDR1 SGDLS, CDR2 YYNGEE. CDR3 DNA: TGTGCCAGCAGCCGGGGACTAGCGGGCGAGCAGTACTTC. Translating it yields CASSRGLAGEQYF.

V and J are TRBV7-9 and TRBJ2-1; weak D call: TRBD2 (7 bases). Trimming removed 7 bases at V and 3 bases at J, with 16 bases between. The CDR3 contains 15 residues. Per germline, CDR1 SEHNR and CDR2 FQNEAQ (reference sequence). The CDR3 DNA reads TGTGCCAGCACCAAAGGGGGGGGAGACTACAATGAGCAGTTCTTC. Translated: CASTKGGGDYNEQFF.

CDR3 residues: CATRQEGGNSPLHF. CDR3 coding DNA: TGTGCCACCCGTCAGGAGGGGGGGAATTCACCCCTCCACTTT. This chain uses TRBV2 with TRBJ1-6, with a tentative D call TRBD1 (6 bases). Trimming took off 10 bases at V and 7 bases at J, with 17 bases between the two ends. The germline CDR1 and CDR2 sequences are SNHLY and FYNNEI. This CDR3 is built from 14 residues. The complete variable domain, with remaining parts taken from reference TRBV2 and TRBJ1-6, reads EPEVTQTPSHQVTQMGQEVILRCVPISNHLYFYWYRQILGQKVEFLVSFYNNEISEKSEIFDDQFSVERPDGSNFTLKIRSTKLEDSAMYFCATRQEGGNSPLHFGNGTRLTVT.

This clone was recorded once. Written as DNA, the CDR3 is TGCGCCAGCAGCCCAGGGACAGGGTCGGAGACCCAGTACTTC. Its translation: CASSPGTGSETQYF. The chain couples TRBV5-1 to TRBJ2-5; the match to TRBD1 covers 9 bases. The CDR3 is 14 residues long. The junction had 6 bases not matched to a gene; V was cut back by 4 bases and J by 5 bases. The germline gives CDR1 SGHRS, CDR2 YFSETQ. Looking up the rest from reference TRBV5-1 and TRBJ2-5 gives the full variable domain: KAGVTQTPRYLIKTRGQQVTLSCSPISGHRSVSWYQQTPGQGLQFLFEYFSETQRNKGNFPGRFSGRQFSNSRSEMNVSTLELGDSALYLCASSPGTGSETQYFGPGTRLLVL.

The table lists this clone with a count of one. CDR3 nucleotides: TGTGCCAGCTCACCCCCCGAGGGGGTCGGTGAAAAACTGTTTTTT. It codes for CASSPPEGVGEKLFF. This chain uses TRBV18 with TRBJ1-4, with D perhaps TRBD1 (6 bases). The germline CDR1 and CDR2 sequences are KGHSH and LQKENI. Trimming cost V 3 bases and J 7 bases, with 15 bases left between them. The CDR3 sequence is 15 residues long.

This chain uses TRBV28 with TRBJ2-7; 11 bases map to TRBD2. In germline, CDR1 is MDHEN, CDR2 SYDVKM. There are 16 residues in the CDR3. V lost 6 bases, J lost 3 bases, and 10 bases stayed unmatched. CDR3 sequence reads: CASRSHSGTSGYEQYF. CDR3 nucleotide sequence: TGTGCCAGCAGATCCCATTCCGGGACTAGCGGCTACGAGCAGTACTTC.

A single count supports this clone. The gene calls are TRBV14 and TRBJ2-1; D is unresolved. This CDR3 region has 13 residues. The germline V and J ends were trimmed by 1 base and 9 bases, with 10 bases remaining between them. Germline values: CDR1 SGHDN, CDR2 FVKESK. The CDR3 sequence: CASSQALRGEQFF. The CDR3 DNA is TGTGCCAGCAGCCAAGCCCTGAGAGGTGAGCAGTTCTTC.

In its sample, this clone was seen once. The chain uses TRBV6-2 or TRBV6-3 and TRBJ1-5; 9 positions match TRBD1. Per the germline V gene, CDR1 is MNHEY and CDR2 is SVGEGT. CDR3 length equals 15 residues. V lost 6 bases, J lost 2 bases, and 5 bases stayed unmatched. The CDR3 reads CASSTGGWGNQPQHF. CDR3 nucleotides: TGTGCCAGCAGCACAGGGGGCTGGGGCAATCAGCCCCAGCATTTT.

This chain connects TRBV27 to TRBJ2-7; D gene uncertain. The CDR3 runs to 13 residues. The germline V gene encodes CDR1 MNHEY and CDR2 SMNVEV (reference sequence). Trimming pared 0 bases from V and 6 bases from J, leaving 9 bases between. CDR3 nucleotide sequence: TGTGCCAGCAGTTTATCGAATTGGGGCGAGCAGTACTTC. This gives the protein CASSLSNWGEQYF.

The gene calls are TRBV7-2 and TRBJ2-1; TRBD2 aligns across 10 bases. V dropped 5 bases and J dropped 7; count of bases not matched to a gene: 17. This CDR3 region has 18 residues. CDR1 is SGHTA and CDR2 is FQGNSA in the germline V gene. The CDR3 region is CASSMTGTSALVGNEQFF. The CDR3 coding sequence is TGTGCCAGCAGCATGACCGGGACTAGCGCCCTGGTTGGTAATGAGCAGTTCTTC.

The rearrangement joins TRBV7-9 to TRBJ1-6, with TRBD1 matching 7 bases. V shed 5 bases, J shed 9 bases, and the junction held 7 bases outside the gene matches. Germline CDR1 and CDR2: SEHNR and FQNEAQ (reference sequence). This CDR3 has 14 amino acids. The CDR3: CASSDGQVGSPLHF. The DNA of the CDR3 is TGTGCCAGCAGCGATGGACAGGTTGGTTCACCCCTCCACTTT.

V and J are TRBV5-1 and TRBJ2-3, with a possible D match to TRBD2 (6 bases). Trimming took off 7 bases at V and 0 bases at J, with 15 bases between the two ends. This CDR3 region has 15 residues. The germline V gene encodes CDR1 SGHRS and CDR2 YFSETQ. For the CDR3, the DNA is TGCGCCAGCCTCCTCGGCGGGACTAGCACAGATACGCAGTATTTT. This gives the protein CASLLGGTSTDTQYF.

The CDR3 protein is CASSYAEARYEQYF. DNA for the CDR3: TGTGCCAGCAGTTACGCGGAGGCCCGCTACGAGCAGTACTTC. The chain uses TRBV6-5 and TRBJ2-7, with D maybe TRBD2 (5 bases). The CDR3 consists of 14 residues. Trimming left V 2 bases short and J 3 bases short, with 11 bases between. CDR1 is MNHEY and CDR2 is SVGAGI in the germline V gene.

The V call is TRBV3-1 (or the pseudogene TRBV3-2), the J call TRBJ2-1; possible D gene TRBD2, 6 bases. Germline V CDR1 and CDR2: LGHDT, YNNKEL (reference sequence). Trimming took 4 bases from V and 5 from J, leaving 15 bases between them. This CDR3 spans 15 amino acids. CDR3 coding DNA: TGTGCCAGCAGCCCCCGGGACTCGGGACACAATGAGCAGTTCTTC. Its protein is CASSPRDSGHNEQFF.

The rearrangement uses TRBV7-3 and TRBJ2-1; 14 bases are a match to TRBD2. Trimming took 5 bases from V and 6 from J; bases not matched to a gene: 3. The CDR3 runs 15 residues. Germline V lookup: CDR1 SGHTA, CDR2 FQGTGA. The CDR3 DNA sequence: TGTGCCAGCAGCCCGACTAGCGGGAGGGCCAATGAGCAGTTCTTC. Its translation: CASSPTSGRANEQFF. The full variable domain, with the rest looked up from reference TRBV7-3 and TRBJ2-1, is GAGVSQTPSNKVTEKGKYVELRCDPISGHTALYWYRQSLGQGPEFLIYFQGTGAADDSGLPNDRFFAVRPEGSVSTLKIQRTERGDSAVYLCASSPTSGRANEQFFGPGTRLTVL.